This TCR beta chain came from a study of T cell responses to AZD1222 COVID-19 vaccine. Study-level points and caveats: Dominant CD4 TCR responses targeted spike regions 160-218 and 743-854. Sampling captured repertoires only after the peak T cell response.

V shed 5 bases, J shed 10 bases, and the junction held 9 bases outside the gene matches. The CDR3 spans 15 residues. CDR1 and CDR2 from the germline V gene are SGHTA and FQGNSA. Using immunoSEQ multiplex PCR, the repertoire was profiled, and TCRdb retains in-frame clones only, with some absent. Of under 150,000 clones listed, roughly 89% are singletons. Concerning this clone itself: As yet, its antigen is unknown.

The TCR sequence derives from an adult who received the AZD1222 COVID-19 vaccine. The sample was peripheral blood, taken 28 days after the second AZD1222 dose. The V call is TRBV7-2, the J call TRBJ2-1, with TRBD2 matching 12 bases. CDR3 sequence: CASSQGLAGPREQFF. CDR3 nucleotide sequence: TGTGCCAGCAGCCAGGGACTAGCGGGCCCACGGGAGCAGTTCTTC.